A single T cell receptor beta chain is shown here with its context. Its antigen is not known. This record belongs to a study of cytomegalovirus exposure and HLA in healthy donors. Overall study context: Later, an analysis reported that the 110 or so validation repertoires had used the same platform as the roughly 650 first-cohort repertoires.

Germline CDR1 and CDR2: KGHSH and LQKENI. CDR3 size: 14 residues. Trimming took 2 bases from V and 1 from J; bases not matched to a gene: 2. Produced via immunoSEQ multiplex PCR; TCRdb's table is partial and in-frame only. The data contain about 150,000 clones, roughly 86% of them singletons. Overall study results and limits: The study designated 164 TCR beta chains cytomegalovirus-associated.

The chain recombines TRBV18 with TRBJ2-7, with TRBD1 matching 7 bases. Sequenced material: PBMCs. The source is a man in his late teens or twenties in good health and CMV-seropositive. The CDR3 reads CASSPRQGSYEQYF. In DNA form, the CDR3 reads TGTGCCAGCTCACCAAGACAGGGATCCTACGAGCAGTACTTC.